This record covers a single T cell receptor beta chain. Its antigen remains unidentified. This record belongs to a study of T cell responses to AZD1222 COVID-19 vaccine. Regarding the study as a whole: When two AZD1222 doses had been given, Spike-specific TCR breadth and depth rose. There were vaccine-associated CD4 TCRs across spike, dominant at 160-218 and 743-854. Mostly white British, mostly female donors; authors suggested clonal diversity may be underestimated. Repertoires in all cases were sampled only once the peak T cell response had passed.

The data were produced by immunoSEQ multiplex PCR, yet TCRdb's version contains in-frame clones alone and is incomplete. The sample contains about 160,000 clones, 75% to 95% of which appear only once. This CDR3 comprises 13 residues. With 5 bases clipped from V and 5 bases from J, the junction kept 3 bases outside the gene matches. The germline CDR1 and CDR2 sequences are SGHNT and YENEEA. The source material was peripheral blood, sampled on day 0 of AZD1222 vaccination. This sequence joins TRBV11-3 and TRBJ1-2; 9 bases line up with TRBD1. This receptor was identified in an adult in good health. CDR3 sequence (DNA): TGTGCCAGCAGCGCCGGGACAGGGTATGGCTACACCTTC. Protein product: CASSAGTGYGYTF.